Each of the 28 T cell receptor beta chains below was sequenced from the same sample in a study of early T cells in non-severe SARS-CoV-2 infection. Via MiXCR, TCRdb re-called the 5' RACE reads, giving one row per CDR3 protein. The profile shows 62,000 or so distinct CDR3 sequences, 8.5% to 9.5% of them singletons. What was sequenced was whole blood. Receptors originate from an adult who was a healthcare worker with PCR-confirmed SARS-CoV-2 infection or an uninfected control (not recorded which).

This clonotype was detected only a few times. V is TRBV19 and J is TRBJ2-2, with D perhaps given as TRBD1 or TRBD2 (5 bases each). The germline V gene has CDR1 LNHDA and CDR2 SQIVND (reference sequence). The CDR3 length is 14 residues. V lost 4 bases, J lost 0 bases, and 6 bases lay in between. DNA of the CDR3: TGTGCCAGTAGTACGGGACCGAACACCGGGGAGCTGTTTTTT. Its protein is CASSTGPNTGELFF.

This clonotype was recorded many times. The rearrangement links TRBV25-1 to TRBJ2-1; 9 nucleotides line up with TRBD2. The length of the CDR3 is 13 residues. Germline-derived CDR1 and CDR2 are MGHDK and SYGVNS. Trimming at V came to 4 bases and at J to 8 bases, leaving 3 bases not matched to a gene. CDR3 protein: CASSGRGGYEQFF. The DNA for the CDR3 is TGTGCCAGCAGTGGGCGGGGGGGCTATGAGCAGTTCTTC.

In this sample, this clonotype turned up many times. V and J are TRBV6-1 and TRBJ2-3, with no clear D. Germline V gene data show CDR1 as MNHNS and CDR2 as SASEGT. Trimming left V 1 base short and J 6 bases short, with 11 bases between. This CDR3 is 14 amino acids long. DNA for the CDR3: TGTGCCAGCAGTGAAGGTGCGCAGAGGGATACGCAGTATTTT. This translates into CASSEGAQRDTQYF.

The rearrangement uses TRBV5-1 and TRBJ2-3; tentatively, D is TRBD2 (6 bases). The V and J ends lost 0 bases and 1 base respectively, with 12 bases between them. The CDR3 runs 16 residues. Germline V gene lookup returns CDR1 SGHRS and CDR2 YFSETQ. The CDR3 DNA is TGCGCCAGCAGCTTGGGGGATGGACTACGCACAGATACGCAGTATTTT. It yields the protein CASSLGDGLRTDTQYF.

This clonotype has ten or more counts. The V and J genes are TRBV7-9 and TRBJ1-1; 9 bases are shared with TRBD1. CDR1 is SEHNR, CDR2 FQNEAQ, per germline (reference sequence). V shed 5 bases, J shed 2 bases, and the junction held 3 bases outside the gene matches. The CDR3 has 14 amino acids. CDR3 nucleotides: TGTGCCAGCAGCCAAACAGGGGGCAACACTGAAGCTTTCTTT. Translated: CASSQTGGNTEAFF.

The chain is built from TRBV12-5 and TRBJ2-7, with D unclear. CDR3 length: 13 residues. Germline assignment: CDR1 LGHNT and CDR2 FRNRAP. V gave up 1 base and J gave up 7 bases, with 11 bases separating them. The CDR3 spells CASGLGISKEQYV. The DNA for the CDR3 is TGTGCTAGTGGTTTGGGCATTAGTAAAGAGCAGTACGTC.

The genes are TRBV10-1 and TRBJ2-3, with a possible D match to TRBD1 (6 bases). Germline CDR1 reads WNHNN; CDR2 reads SYGVQD (reference sequence). V lost 5 bases and J lost 2, with 8 bases in between. This CDR3 comprises 13 residues. The CDR3 DNA sequence: TGCGCCAGCAGTTCAGGGGACACAGATACGCAGTATTTT. Its translation is CASSSGDTDTQYF.

This clonotype was observed a few times. J is TRBJ1-2 and V is TRBV20-1; D gene ambiguous. The germline V and J ends were trimmed by 3 bases and 5 bases, with 7 bases remaining between them. The CDR3 is 11 amino acids. CDR1 is DFQATT, CDR2 SNEGSKA, per germline (reference sequence). The CDR3 is CSASGLYGYTF. The CDR3 region has the DNA TGCAGTGCTAGCGGGCTTTATGGCTACACCTTC.

This clonotype has a handful of counts. The V and J genes are TRBV6-6 and TRBJ1-4, with TRBD1 matching over 7 bases. CDR1 MNHNY and CDR2 SVGAGI come from the germline V gene (reference sequence). Trimming took 4 bases from V and 1 from J; bases not matched to a gene: 6. The CDR3 runs to 16 residues. The DNA for the CDR3 is TGTGCCAGCAGTTTGAAACAGGGGATAACTAATGAAAAACTGTTTTTT. Encoded protein: CASSLKQGITNEKLFF.

The chain uses TRBV5-1 and TRBJ2-1; 8 nucleotides match TRBD2. V shed 0 bases, J shed 8 bases, and the junction held 4 bases outside the gene matches. CDR3 length equals 14 residues. In germline, CDR1 is SGHRS, CDR2 YFSETQ. In DNA, the CDR3 is TGCGCCAGCAGCTTGGGTAGCGGGGTAGATGAGCAGTTCTTC. Its translation is CASSLGSGVDEQFF.

This clonotype was seen more than once but under ten times. This chain joins TRBV12-3 or TRBV12-4 and TRBJ2-5; TRBD1 aligns across 9 bases. Unmatched junction bases numbered 7, after V lost 6 bases and J lost 5 bases. The CDR3 extends over 14 amino acids. The CDR3 region is CASSRRTGEETQYF. The CDR3 DNA reads TGTGCCAGCAGCAGACGGACAGGGGAGGAGACCCAGTACTTC.

The gene calls are TRBV20-1 and TRBJ2-7, with no clear D. The CDR3 extends over 12 amino acids. Between the trimmed V and J ends, which lost 0 bases and 3 bases, there was a span of 6 bases. Germline CDR1 is DFQATT and CDR2 is SNEGSKA (reference sequence). The CDR3 DNA is TGCAGTGCTAGAGACCCCAACTACGAGCAGTACGTC. Protein: CSARDPNYEQYV.

This clonotype was seen ten or more times. The gene calls are TRBV6-2 or TRBV6-3 and TRBJ2-5, with D perhaps matching TRBD1 or TRBD2 (5 bases each). CDR3 length equals 12 residues. Looked up from germline, CDR1 is MNHEY and CDR2 is SVGEGT. Deletions cut 11 bases from V and 3 bases from J, with 13 bases between. The CDR3 DNA reads TGTGCCCTCGGGACCGCGAAAGAGACCCAGTACTTC. This codes for CALGTAKETQYF.

This clonotype appeared many times. This chain connects TRBV25-1 to TRBJ2-5, with D perhaps TRBD1 (6 bases). V gave up 5 bases and J gave up 1 base, with 14 bases separating them. CDR1 and CDR2 (germline): MGHDK, SYGVNS. CDR3 size: 15 residues. The CDR3 region is CASSPPGTSQETQYF. CDR3 nucleotide sequence: TGTGCCAGCAGTCCCCCCGGGACAAGCCAAGAGACCCAGTACTTC.

The chain recombines TRBV6-6 with TRBJ2-7; D may be TRBD2 (6 bases). This CDR3 comprises 14 residues. V lost 6 bases and J lost 7, with 19 bases in between. Germline CDR1 is MNHNY and CDR2 is SVGAGI (reference sequence). CDR3 sequence (DNA): TGTGCCAGCAGCTACCGCGACTTGCGGGGAGAGCAGTACGTC. This gives the protein CASSYRDLRGEQYV.

The chain links TRBV4-1 to TRBJ2-7; 10 bases are a match to TRBD1. In germline, CDR1 is MGHRA, CDR2 YSYEKL. With 6 bases clipped from V and 7 bases from J, the junction kept 9 bases outside the gene matches. The CDR3 is made up of 14 amino acids. The chain's CDR3 is CASRRTGGMGEQYV. In DNA, the CDR3 is TGCGCCAGCAGAAGGACAGGGGGGATGGGTGAGCAGTACGTC.

This clonotype was recorded many times. This chain connects TRBV7-8 to TRBJ2-2; the D is unclear. The CDR3 sequence is 13 residues long. Germline CDR1 and CDR2: SGHVS and FQNEAQ. V lost 5 bases, J lost 7 bases, and 11 bases lay in between. CDR3 DNA: TGTGCCAGCAGCCTGGGGTCCTACGGGGAGCTGTTTTTT. This encodes CASSLGSYGELFF.

The chain uses TRBV21-1 and TRBJ2-7; no DNA check was done on the table's D call, TRBD1. TRBV21-1 is a recognized pseudogene. The CDR3 sequence is 18 residues long. CDR3 residues: CASDEGPKRGLHSYEQYV. In DNA form, the CDR3 reads TGTGCCAGCGACGAGGGGCCTAAACGGGGGCTTCACTCCTACGAGCAGTACGTC.

The V and J genes are TRBV10-2 and TRBJ1-2; TRBD1 is a possible D gene (5 bases). The V end lost 6 bases, the J end lost 0 bases, and 14 bases lay between the germline ends. Germline CDR1 and CDR2: WSHSY and SAAADI. The CDR3 length is 15 residues. CDR3 coding DNA: TGCGCCAGCAGAACCACAGGAATTACTAACTATGGCTACACCTTC. Its translation is CASRTTGITNYGYTF.

The table lists this clonotype with a few counts. The chain joins TRBV10-3 to TRBJ1-1; D call uncertain. The V gene's germline CDR1 is ENHRY and CDR2 SYGVKD. CDR3 size: 16 residues. Trimming took off 5 bases at V and 1 base at J, with 17 bases between the two ends. The CDR3 reads CAISPQIKPQNTEAFF. The CDR3 region has the DNA TGTGCCATCAGTCCACAGATTAAGCCCCAGAACACTGAAGCTTTCTTT.

The genes are TRBV7-8 and TRBJ2-5, with D perhaps being TRBD1 or TRBD2 (5 bases each). CDR1 is SGHVS and CDR2 is FQNEAQ in the germline V gene. V lost 5 bases to trimming and J lost 3 bases, with 13 bases between them. This CDR3 contains 14 residues. The CDR3 reads CASSIGTTEETQYF. CDR3 in DNA: TGTGCCAGCAGCATAGGGACGACAGAAGAGACCCAGTACTTC.

This chain joins TRBV19 and TRBJ2-1; no definite D call. Trimming removed 7 bases at V and 7 bases at J, with 11 bases between. Germline V gives CDR1 LNHDA, CDR2 SQIVND (reference sequence). This CDR3 comprises 12 residues. This CDR3 reads CASMSPRNEQFF. In DNA, the CDR3 is TGTGCCAGTATGTCCCCCAGGAATGAGCAGTTCTTC.

J is TRBJ1-2 and V is TRBV12-3 or TRBV12-4, with D perhaps TRBD1 (6 bases). This CDR3 has 14 residues. Trimming pared 5 bases from V and 6 bases from J, leaving 16 bases between. The CDR3 loop reads CASSVGAGRNGYTF. In nucleotides, the CDR3 is TGTGCCAGCAGTGTGGGGGCCGGGAGGAATGGCTACACCTTC.

This sequence joins TRBV2 and TRBJ2-5; D not resolved. The CDR3 loop spans 13 amino acids. Germline loops: CDR1 SNHLY, CDR2 FYNNEI. The V end lost 6 bases, the J end lost 4 bases, and 12 bases lay between the germline ends. Written as DNA, the CDR3 is TGTGCCAGCAGGGCAGGAGCAAGAGAGACCCAGTACTTC. As protein: CASRAGARETQYF.

The sample holds many counts of this clonotype. The CDR3 region is CASSLDRERETQYF. CDR3 bases: TGTGCCAGCAGTTTAGACAGGGAGAGAGAGACCCAGTACTTC. The chain employs TRBV6-2 or TRBV6-3 and TRBJ2-5; 7 bases align to TRBD1. The CDR3 sequence is 14 residues long. The trim removed 4 bases at V and 4 bases at J, leaving 6 bases unmatched. Germline CDR1 MNHEY, CDR2 SVGEGT.

The rearrangement links TRBV6-6 to TRBJ1-2; no definite D call. The CDR3 consists of 13 residues. The germline V and J ends were trimmed by 6 bases and 1 base, with 9 bases remaining between them. Germline CDR1 is MNHNY and CDR2 is SVGAGI (reference sequence). The CDR3, as DNA: TGTGCCAGCAGACCCGATAATAACTATGGCTACACCTTC. This gives the protein CASRPDNNYGYTF.

This clonotype has a handful of counts. The gene calls are TRBV25-1 and TRBJ2-7; TRBD1 matches at 8 bases. V dropped 9 bases and J dropped 0; count of bases not matched to a gene: 13. Germline CDR1 is MGHDK and CDR2 is SYGVNS. The CDR3 sequence is 16 residues long. The CDR3 reads CASTYVRQGYSYEQYV. The CDR3 DNA sequence: TGTGCCAGTACATATGTGAGACAGGGGTACTCCTACGAGCAGTACGTC.

This clonotype has just a few counts. This sequence joins TRBV5-1 and TRBJ2-1, with no clear D. This CDR3 region has 13 residues. Germline V gene lookup returns CDR1 SGHRS and CDR2 YFSETQ. Trimming took off 0 bases at V and 7 bases at J, with 8 bases between the two ends. The CDR3 DNA follows: TGCGCCAGCAGCTTGGCCGTCGTTAATGAGCAGTTCTTC. It codes for CASSLAVVNEQFF. Full variable domain (outside the CDR3, taken from reference TRBV5-1 and TRBJ2-1): KAGVTQTPRYLIKTRGQQVTLSCSPISGHRSVSWYQQTPGQGLQFLFEYFSETQRNKGNFPGRFSGRQFSNSRSEMNVSTLELGDSALYLCASSLAVVNEQFFGPGTRLTVL.